Below, one T cell receptor beta chain is given with its context. The antigen is not known. These data are taken from a study of brain metastases from non-small cell lung cancer. General study findings and limits: TCR repertoires overlapped largely between brain metastases and matched primaries. In about 60% of brain metastases, T-cell clones were expanded compared with matched primary tumors. T-cell infiltration was lower in brain metastases than primaries (P < 0.001).

Germline loops: CDR1 LNHDA, CDR2 SQIVND (reference sequence). Trimming cost V 4 bases and J 0 bases, with 15 bases left between them. This CDR3 is built from 16 residues. Only in-frame clones appear in the TCRdb table, and some are missing; sequencing was by immunoSEQ multiplex PCR. The sample contains about 3,900 clones, 90% of which appear only once. This rearrangement joins TRBV19 to TRBJ1-1; possible D gene TRBD1, 5 bases. The TCR originated in a donor aged 40 or over with non-small cell lung cancer. The sample comprised primary lung tumor tissue. The CDR3 protein is CASSTRGTVMNTEAFF. In DNA, the CDR3 is TGTGCCAGTAGTACGCGTGGGACGGTCATGAACACTGAAGCTTTCTTT.